The rows below give T cell receptor beta chains drawn from one sample of a study of Graves' ophthalmopathy and Graves' hyperthyroidism. TCRdb re-analysed the multiplex PCR reads in MiXCR, keeping a single row per CDR3 protein. The sample yields hundreds of thousands of distinct CDR3 sequences, approximately 39% seen once. The material sequenced was peripheral blood. Receptor source: an adult man with Graves' ophthalmopathy. Both conserved end residues are part of each CDR3.

v_gene | CDR3aa
TRBV7-2 | CASSLEAGMSRTQHF
TRBV4-2 | CASSQGRLYEQYF
TRBV29-1 | CSAWVTEELFF
TRBV12-3/TRBV12-4 | CASSLGLAGITGELFF
TRBV19 | CASSTGEGQPQHF
TRBV20-1 | CSAKTVDGYTF
TRBV7-9 | CASSSSSGGTGELFF
TRBV5-6 | CASSLALPISGYTF
TRBV7-8 | CASSSRYDRVDSPLHF
TRBV29-1 | CSSPYLNTEAFF
TRBV29-1 | CSVIGAAVYEQYF
TRBV2 | CASSFSRGSSPLHF
TRBV11-1 | CASSPGTGRTYEQYF
TRBV3-1 | CASSPDVGGGYGYTF
TRBV2 | CASSEVRLTGELFF
TRBV25-1 | CASRGRGASETQYF
TRBV10-3 | CAISRGQGSHEQYF
TRBV10-3 | CAAGTTKREKLFF
TRBV7-9 | CASSWVRPNTGELFF
TRBV7-9 | CTSSFEQGGSGYGYTF
TRBV30 | CAWSPPGPGDQYF
TRBV10-3 | CASSPLPGQGYYEQYF
TRBV7-2 | CASSYDRSSSYEQYF
TRBV15 | CATSRSRDRVDVVYGYTF
TRBV7-2 | CASSLALAGHSPLHF
TRBV20-1 | CSARDSATATYGYTF
TRBV5-1 | CASSLELAGGETQYF